The 13 T cell receptor beta chains presented below share a single source sample, sequenced in a study of blood T cell repertoires in COVID-19. TCRdb keeps only in-frame clones here, not all; method: immunoSEQ multiplex PCR. The repertoire holds approximately 250,000 clones, with 85% to 95% as singletons. Sequences were obtained from peripheral blood. The receptors were gathered from a man aged 25 to 40 with COVID-19, enrolled during active disease.

The J gene is TRBJ2-2, the V gene TRBV19; D not certain. The length of the CDR3 is 13 residues. Germline V CDR1 and CDR2: LNHDA, SQIVND (reference sequence). V lost 11 bases and J 1 base, leaving 11 bases between the germline ends. The CDR3 nucleotides are TGTGCCCTGGCCATTGAGAACACCGGGGAGCTGTTTTTT. Residues: CALAIENTGELFF.

The chain carries TRBV7-3 and TRBJ2-1; 8 positions match TRBD1. CDR3 size: 16 residues. Trimming at V came to 4 bases and at J to 0 bases, leaving 5 bases not matched to a gene. The germline CDR1 and CDR2 sequences are SGHTA and FQGTGA. CDR3 amino acids: CASSYDRGSSYNEQFF. Here the CDR3 DNA reads TGTGCCAGCAGCTACGACAGGGGTAGCTCCTACAATGAGCAGTTCTTC.

The chain is built from TRBV19 and TRBJ2-3, with a weak D call TRBD2 (5 bases). Per germline, CDR1 LNHDA and CDR2 SQIVND (reference sequence). The CDR3 extends over 12 amino acids. Trimming took 9 bases from V and 8 from J, leaving 15 bases between them. CDR3 region: CASGEGWGTQYF. The DNA of the CDR3 is TGTGCCAGCGGCGAGGGTTGGGGTACGCAGTATTTT. Complete variable domain (other parts from reference TRBV19 and TRBJ2-3): DGGITQSPKYLFRKEGQNVTLSCEQNLNHDAMYWYRQDPGQGLRLIYYSQIVNDFQKGDIAEGYSVSREKKESFPLTVTSAQKNPTAFYLCASGEGWGTQYFGPGTRLTVL.

J is TRBJ1-5 and V is TRBV19; 10 bases align to TRBD1. V lost 3 bases to trimming and J lost 2 bases; unmatched junction nucleotides: 7. Germline assignment: CDR1 LNHDA and CDR2 SQIVND (reference sequence). This CDR3 is built from 17 residues. Here the CDR3 DNA reads TGTGCCAGTAGTATTCGGGACAGGGGATCTCGCAATCAGCCCCAGCATTTT. It codes for CASSIRDRGSRNQPQHF.

The chain carries TRBV5-5 and TRBJ1-4; a weak D match, TRBD1 (6 bases). There are 15 residues in the CDR3. With 3 bases removed from V and 7 bases from J, the gap between germline ends came to 16 bases. Germline V gene sequence: CDR1 SGHKS, CDR2 YYEKEE (reference sequence). CDR3 nucleotides: TGTGCCAGCAGCTCACAGGGCGAGGGGAGTGAAAAACTGTTTTTT. Translating gives CASSSQGEGSEKLFF.

The chain joins TRBV30 to TRBJ2-7; a weak D match, TRBD2 (5 bases). From germline, CDR1 is GTSNPN and CDR2 SVGIG (reference sequence). Trimming cost V 3 bases and J 1 base, with 7 bases left between them. The CDR3 spans 12 residues. CDR3 DNA sequence: TGTGCCTGGAGCCGGGATTCCTACGAGCAGTACTTC. Amino acids: CAWSRDSYEQYF.

The CDR3, as DNA: TGTGCCTTGGACAGGGGAGCCCACGAGCAGTACTTC. Its translation: CALDRGAHEQYF. The chain combines TRBV30 with TRBJ2-7; 9 bases are a match to TRBD1. Losses at the gene ends were 7 bases for V and 5 bases for J; bases not matched to a gene: 6. This CDR3 is built from 12 residues. Germline CDR1 is GTSNPN and CDR2 is SVGIG (reference sequence).

The rearrangement joins TRBV29-1 to TRBJ2-1, with D possibly being TRBD1 (5 bases). The CDR3 covers 13 residues. From germline, CDR1 is SQVTM and CDR2 ANQGSEA. The CDR3 spells CSARQPSHNEQFF. CDR3 DNA: TGCAGTGCTCGACAGCCGTCCCACAATGAGCAGTTCTTC.

V usage is TRBV27 and J usage is TRBJ2-3; maybe TRBD1 (7 bases). The CDR3 runs 15 residues. CDR1 and CDR2 from the germline V gene are MNHEY and SMNVEV (reference sequence). V lost 2 bases to trimming and J lost 5 bases, with 14 bases between them. CDR3 bases: TGTGCCAGCAGTTTAGAGTCCCAGGGGGGAGATACGCAGTATTTT. Its protein product is CASSLESQGGDTQYF.

A single count supports this clone. V usage is TRBV25-1 and J usage is TRBJ2-1; possible D gene TRBD1, 6 bases. The CDR3 has 15 residues. Germline CDR1 reads MGHDK; CDR2 reads SYGVNS. Deletions cut 4 bases from V and 2 bases from J, with 12 bases between. The chain's CDR3 is CASSGTVRPYNEQFF. The CDR3 nucleotides read TGTGCCAGCAGTGGGACAGTAAGACCCTACAATGAGCAGTTCTTC.

This chain uses TRBV20-1 with TRBJ2-3, with D possibly being TRBD2 (5 bases). The CDR3 runs 10 residues. CDR1 and CDR2 (germline): DFQATT, SNEGSKA (reference sequence). CDR3 DNA sequence: TGCAGCCCCAGAGGGGATACGCAGTATTTT. Translated: CSPRGDTQYF.

V and J are TRBV9 and TRBJ1-2, with D perhaps TRBD1 (6 bases). Between the trimmed V and J ends, which lost 2 bases and 8 bases, there was a span of 19 bases. In germline, CDR1 is SGDLS, CDR2 YYNGEE. The CDR3 has 15 residues. The CDR3 reads CASSVGKGGLGGYTF. Written as DNA, the CDR3 is TGTGCCAGCAGCGTCGGTAAAGGGGGATTGGGCGGCTACACCTTC.

The chain joins TRBV27 to TRBJ2-2, with TRBD1 matching over 9 bases. The junction had 6 bases not matched to a gene; V was cut back by 5 bases and J by 5 bases. CDR3 length: 15 amino acids. CDR1 and CDR2 from the germline V gene are MNHEY and SMNVEV (reference sequence). In DNA form, the CDR3 reads TGTGCCAGCAGTCGTCCCGGGACAGGGACCGGGGAGCTGTTTTTT. Translated: CASSRPGTGTGELFF.